These 20 T cell receptor beta chains originate from one sample sequenced in a study of identical twins. TCRdb analysed the 5' RACE reads with MiXCR anew, one entry per CDR3 protein. The sample shows a few hundred thousand distinct CDR3 sequences, approximately 18% of them seen only once. Input material: naive T cells sorted from blood. The receptors shown here come from a middle-aged man in good health.

The chain recombines TRBV4-3 with TRBJ2-5, with D tentatively TRBD1 or TRBD2 (5 bases each). The CDR3 is 16 amino acids. Germline V gives CDR1 LGHNA, CDR2 YSLEER. The V end was cut by 0 bases, the J end by 2 bases, with 13 bases between. CDR3 protein: CASSQDWKGPQETQYF. As DNA, the CDR3 is TGCGCCAGCAGCCAAGATTGGAAGGGACCGCAAGAGACCCAGTACTTC.

This clonotype has more than one count but fewer than ten. The chain couples TRBV9 to TRBJ1-6; 7 nucleotides align to TRBD1. J lost 6 bases, V lost 6 bases, and 6 bases had no gene match. The germline CDR1 and CDR2 sequences are SGDLS and YYNGEE. CDR3 size: 14 residues. The CDR3 here is CASNRGQANSPLHF. The CDR3 DNA sequence: TGTGCCAGCAACAGGGGACAAGCTAATTCACCCCTCCACTTT.

This clonotype was detected only a few times. CDR3 sequence: CASSDSRLAGYNEQFF. CDR3 DNA: TGCGCCAGCAGTGATTCGAGACTAGCGGGGTACAATGAGCAGTTCTTC. The chain links TRBV10-1 to TRBJ2-1, with TRBD2 matching over 11 bases. V gave up 3 bases and J gave up 4 bases; unmatched junction bases: 5. The CDR3 extends over 16 amino acids. Germline values: CDR1 WNHNN, CDR2 SYGVQD (reference sequence).

The rearrangement links TRBV4-2 to TRBJ1-1; 9 bases line up with TRBD1. The ends lost 0 bases at V and 1 base at J; junction bases unmatched: 0. Germline values: CDR1 LGHNA, CDR2 YNFKEQ. CDR3 length: 15 amino acids. This chain's CDR3 is CASSQEGQGNTEAFF. The CDR3 DNA reads TGTGCCAGCAGCCAAGAGGGACAGGGGAACACTGAAGCTTTCTTT.

This sequence joins TRBV20-1 and TRBJ2-1; no clear D. V shed 0 bases and J shed 5 bases, with 8 bases lying between them. The germline V gene has CDR1 DFQATT and CDR2 SNEGSKA (reference sequence). The CDR3 spans 13 residues. The CDR3: CSARDPSNNEQFF. Written as DNA, the CDR3 is TGCAGTGCTAGAGACCCATCTAACAATGAGCAGTTCTTC.

The rearrangement uses TRBV19 and TRBJ2-7; a possible D gene is TRBD2 (5 bases). This CDR3 contains 13 residues. Germline V lookup: CDR1 LNHDA, CDR2 SQIVND (reference sequence). V was pared by 8 bases and J by 2 bases, with 13 bases between. The CDR3 DNA reads as TGTGCCAGTTCTTACGGGGTCACCTACGAGCAGTACTTC. It yields the protein CASSYGVTYEQYF.

In its sample, this clonotype was seen many times. This sequence joins TRBV18 and TRBJ2-2; no clear D. This CDR3 has 14 residues. Trimming cost V 0 bases and J 7 bases, with 9 bases left between them. Germline CDR1 is KGHSH and CDR2 is LQKENI. CDR3 loop: CASSPPTRSGELFF. The CDR3 DNA reads as TGTGCCAGCTCACCACCGACACGGAGCGGGGAGCTGTTTTTT.

This chain joins TRBV4-2 and TRBJ1-1; a possible D gene is TRBD1 (5 bases). The CDR3 has 16 amino acids. Germline V lookup: CDR1 LGHNA, CDR2 YNFKEQ. The V and J ends lost 0 bases and 4 bases respectively, with 15 bases between them. The chain's CDR3 is CASSQDLKGLGTEAFF. The CDR3 region has the DNA TGTGCCAGCAGCCAAGACCTTAAGGGGCTTGGCACTGAAGCTTTCTTT.

V is TRBV21-1 and J is TRBJ2-5; whether TRBD2, the table's D call, matches the DNA was not checked. TRBV21-1 is annotated as a pseudogene. The CDR3 has 15 amino acids. This CDR3 is CASGGWDSLRETQYF. CDR3 nucleotide sequence: TGTGCCAGCGGAGGATGGGACTCTCTAAGGGAGACCCAGTACTTC.

This clonotype was counted between two and nine times. This chain's CDR3 is CASERTISNRNEQFF. DNA for the CDR3: TGTGCCAGCGAAAGGACCATAAGTAACAGGAATGAGCAGTTCTTC. This chain connects TRBV2 to TRBJ2-1, with a weak D call TRBD1 (5 bases). This CDR3 spans 15 amino acids. V dropped 8 bases and J dropped 7 bases, with 21 bases sitting between them. Germline CDR1 is SNHLY and CDR2 is FYNNEI.

This clonotype has at least ten counts. The chain links TRBV10-3 to TRBJ2-2; 8 bases match TRBD2. In germline, CDR1 is ENHRY, CDR2 SYGVKD. The CDR3 runs 15 residues. V shed 9 bases and J 1 base; nucleotides not matched to a gene: 7. The CDR3 is CAIPRAGGNTGELFF. DNA of the CDR3: TGTGCCATACCCAGGGCGGGAGGGAACACCGGGGAGCTGTTTTTT.

This clonotype was counted many times. The chain couples TRBV20-1 to TRBJ2-3; 7 nucleotides line up with TRBD2. The CDR3 is made up of 15 amino acids. In germline, CDR1 is DFQATT, CDR2 SNEGSKA (reference sequence). Germline trimming cut 7 bases from V and 0 bases from J; bases unmatched to any gene: 10. This CDR3 reads CSGPPSGSSTDTQYF. In DNA form, the CDR3 reads TGCAGTGGCCCCCCTAGCGGAAGTAGCACAGATACGCAGTATTTT.

This clonotype was seen many times. The CDR3 sequence: CASSEEETQYF. The CDR3 region has the DNA TGTGCCAGCAGTGAGGAGGAGACCCAGTACTTC. This chain links TRBV2 with TRBJ2-5; D is ambiguous. V gave up 3 bases and J gave up 5 bases, with 4 bases separating them. The CDR3 covers 11 residues. Germline V gives CDR1 SNHLY, CDR2 FYNNEI.

Only a few counts were recorded for this clonotype. The CDR3 loop reads CASSQDYGGASGYTF. The CDR3 DNA is TGTGCCAGCAGCCAAGATTACGGGGGCGCGTCCGGCTACACCTTC. This sequence joins TRBV4-2 and TRBJ1-2; D is perhaps TRBD1 (6 bases). V was trimmed by 0 bases and J by 8 bases, leaving 16 bases between them. This CDR3 has 15 residues. Germline assignment: CDR1 LGHNA and CDR2 YNFKEQ.

This clonotype was counted at least ten times. The rearrangement uses TRBV7-9 and TRBJ2-1, with TRBD2 matching 14 bases. The CDR3 spans 16 residues. Germline V gene sequence: CDR1 SEHNR, CDR2 FQNEAQ (reference sequence). V was pared by 8 bases and J by 1 base, with 4 bases of the junction left unmatched. The CDR3: CASEGTSGSSYNEQFF. The CDR3 nucleotides read TGTGCCAGCGAGGGGACTAGCGGGAGTTCCTACAATGAGCAGTTCTTC.

This clonotype was found a few times. The CDR3 region is CASSMGQGYQPQHF. CDR3 in DNA: TGTGCCAGCAGCATGGGACAGGGTTATCAGCCCCAGCATTTT. The chain uses TRBV6-2 or TRBV6-3 and TRBJ1-5; 9 bases align to TRBD1. The CDR3 has 14 residues. Germline assignment: CDR1 MNHEY and CDR2 SVGEGT. V lost 6 bases and J lost 5; bases outside the gene matches: 5.

The rearrangement links TRBV5-6 to TRBJ2-1; the match to TRBD2 covers 11 bases. After removal of 4 bases from V and 3 bases from J, the junction contained 18 bases not matched to a gene. The germline V gene has CDR1 SGHDT and CDR2 YYEEEE. The CDR3 is 20 amino acids. CDR3 protein: CASSPSLLAGGRGLYNEQFF. CDR3 DNA: TGTGCCAGCAGCCCTAGTCTCCTAGCGGGAGGACGGGGTCTCTACAATGAGCAGTTCTTC.

This clonotype was observed at least ten times. The V call is TRBV14, the J call TRBJ2-7, with 9 bases that match TRBD1. Germline-derived CDR1 and CDR2 are SGHDN and FVKESK. The CDR3 extends over 15 amino acids. With V trimmed by 2 bases and J by 2 bases, 4 bases remained unmatched. This CDR3 is CASSQLGQGTYEQYF. For the CDR3, the DNA is TGTGCCAGCAGCCAACTCGGACAGGGGACCTACGAGCAGTACTTC.

The chain joins TRBV6-5 to TRBJ2-3, with 8 positions matching TRBD2. CDR3 length: 17 amino acids. Germline-derived CDR1 and CDR2 are MNHEY and SVGAGI. Trimming removed 2 bases from V and 2 bases from J; junction bases left unmatched: 9. The CDR3 reads CASSYRPSGYITDTQYF. For the CDR3, the DNA is TGTGCCAGCAGTTACCGGCCTAGCGGGTATATCACAGATACGCAGTATTTT.

This clonotype was picked up many times. The chain employs TRBV28 and TRBJ2-1; 12 bases are a match to TRBD2. The CDR3 sequence is 16 residues long. After removal of 3 bases from V and 4 bases from J, the junction contained 4 bases not matched to a gene. Looked up from germline, CDR1 is MDHEN and CDR2 is SYDVKM. CDR3 nucleotides: TGTGCCAGCAGTTTGCTAGCGGGAGGGGCTTACAATGAGCAGTTCTTC. Translating it yields CASSLLAGGAYNEQFF. Combining the CDR3 with reference TRBV28 and TRBJ2-1 gives the whole variable domain DVKVTQSSRYLVKRTGEKVFLECVQDMDHENMFWYRQDPGLGLRLIYFSYDVKMKEKGDIPEGYSVSREKKERFSLILESASTNQTSMYLCASSLLAGGAYNEQFFGPGTRLTVL.